The entry below gives a single TCR beta chain sequence along with its context. The data were taken from a study of blood T cells in healthy people across ages. The authors ran a second PCR of roughly 6 to 12 cycles using a sample-barcoded 5' primer and a J-beta primer mix. TCRdb recomputed calls from the 5' RACE reads with MiXCR, one row per CDR3 protein. This table has approximately 770,000 distinct CDR3 sequences, nearly 60% appearing once. This CDR3 has 17 amino acids. The V and J ends lost 4 bases and 5 bases, in that order; junction bases with no gene match: 9. Germline V gene data show CDR1 as MNHNY and CDR2 as SVGAGI (reference sequence).

The chain couples TRBV6-6 to TRBJ2-7; TRBD2 matches 15 bases. The sequence came from a man under 40 in good health. Sequenced sample: blood. Written as DNA, the CDR3 is TGTGCCAGCAGTTCCGGACTAGCGGGAGGGATCCTTCACGAGCAGTACTTC. It yields the protein CASSSGLAGGILHEQYF.